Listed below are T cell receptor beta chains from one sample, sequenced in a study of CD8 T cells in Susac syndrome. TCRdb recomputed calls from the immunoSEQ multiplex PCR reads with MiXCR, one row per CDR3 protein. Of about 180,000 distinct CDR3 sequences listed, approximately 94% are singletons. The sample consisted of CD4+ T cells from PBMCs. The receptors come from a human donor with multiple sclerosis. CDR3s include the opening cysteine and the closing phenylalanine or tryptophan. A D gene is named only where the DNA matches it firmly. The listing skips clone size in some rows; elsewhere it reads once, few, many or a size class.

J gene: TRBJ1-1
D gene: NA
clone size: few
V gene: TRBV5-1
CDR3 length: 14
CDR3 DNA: TGCGCCAGCTGCGACGGGGGGACTGACACTGAAGCTTTCTTT
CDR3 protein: CASCDGGTDTEAFF

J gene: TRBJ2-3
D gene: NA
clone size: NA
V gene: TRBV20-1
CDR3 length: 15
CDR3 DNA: TGCAGTGCTACCTTGCCCCGGGCAGTAAGAGATACGCAGTATTTT
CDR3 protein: CSATLPRAVRDTQYF

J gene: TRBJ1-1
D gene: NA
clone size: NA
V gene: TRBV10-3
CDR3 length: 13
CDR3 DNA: TGTGCCATCAGTGGGGTCGGAAACACTGAAGCTTTCTTT
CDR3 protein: CAISGVGNTEAFF

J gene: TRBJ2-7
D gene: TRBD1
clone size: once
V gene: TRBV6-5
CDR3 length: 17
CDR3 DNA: TGTGCCAGCAGTTCCGCTCCGGGACAGGGGGCGGGAAACGAGCAGTACTTC
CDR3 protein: CASSSAPGQGAGNEQYF

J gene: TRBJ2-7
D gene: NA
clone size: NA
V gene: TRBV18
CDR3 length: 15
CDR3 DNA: TGTGCCAGCTCACCCAACAGGGATAGCTCCTACGAGCAGTACTTC
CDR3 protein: CASSPNRDSSYEQYF

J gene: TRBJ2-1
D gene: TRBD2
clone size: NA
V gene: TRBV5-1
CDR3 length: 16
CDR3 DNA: TGCGCCAGCAGCGTCGGGACTAGCGGGAGGTGGTATGAGCAGTTCTTC
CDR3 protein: CASSVGTSGRWYEQFF

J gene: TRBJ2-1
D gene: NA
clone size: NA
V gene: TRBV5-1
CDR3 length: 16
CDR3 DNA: TGCGCCAGCAGCCCCAGGGGATCCCTTGGCGAGAATGAGCAGTTCTTC
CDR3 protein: CASSPRGSLGENEQFF

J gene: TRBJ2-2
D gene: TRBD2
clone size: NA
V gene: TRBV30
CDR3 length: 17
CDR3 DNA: TGTGCCTGGAGCGCTTCCGGACTAGCGGGAGGGCCGTGGGAGCTGTTTTTT
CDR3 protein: CAWSASGLAGGPWELFF

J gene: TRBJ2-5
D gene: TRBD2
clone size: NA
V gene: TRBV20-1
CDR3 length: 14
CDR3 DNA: TGCAGTGCTCTCCCGGGGGGGATCCAAGAGACCCAGTACTTC
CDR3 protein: CSALPGGIQETQYF

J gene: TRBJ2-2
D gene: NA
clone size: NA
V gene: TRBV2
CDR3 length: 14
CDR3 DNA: TGTGCCAGCAGTCCCCGTCTGGGCACCGGGGAGCTGTTTTTT
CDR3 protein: CASSPRLGTGELFF

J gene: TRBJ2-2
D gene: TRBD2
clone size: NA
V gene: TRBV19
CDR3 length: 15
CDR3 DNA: TGTGCCAGTCGCCAAGCGGGACCTTTCACCGGGGAGCTGTTTTTT
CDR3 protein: CASRQAGPFTGELFF

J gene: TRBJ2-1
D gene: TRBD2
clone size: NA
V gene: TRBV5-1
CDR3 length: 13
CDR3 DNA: TGCGCCAGCAGCTTTGTATCGCGGGGGGGGAAGTTCTTC
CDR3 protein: CASSFVSRGGKFF

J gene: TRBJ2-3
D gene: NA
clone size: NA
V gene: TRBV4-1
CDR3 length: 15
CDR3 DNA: TGCGCCAGCAGCCAAGCACAAGGGCGCGGAGATACGCAGTATTTT
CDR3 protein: CASSQAQGRGDTQYF

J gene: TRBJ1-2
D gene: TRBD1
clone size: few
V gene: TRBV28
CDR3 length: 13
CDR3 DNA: TGTGCCAGCATCCCGGACAGGAACTATGGCTACACCTTC
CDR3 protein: CASIPDRNYGYTF

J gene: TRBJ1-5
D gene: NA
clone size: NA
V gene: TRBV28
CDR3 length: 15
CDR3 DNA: TGTGCCAGCAGTTTACCCTCTGGACGCAATCAGCCCCAGCATTTT
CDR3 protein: CASSLPSGRNQPQHF

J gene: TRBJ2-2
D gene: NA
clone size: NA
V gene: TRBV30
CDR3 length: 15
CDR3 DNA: TGTGCCTGTTATCCGCCGGCCGCCGGCACCGGGGAGCTGTTTTTT
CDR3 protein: CACYPPAAGTGELFF

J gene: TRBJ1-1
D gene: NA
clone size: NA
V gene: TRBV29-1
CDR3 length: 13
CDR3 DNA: TGCAGCTCATGCAGGACAGTGAACACTGAAGCTTTCTTT
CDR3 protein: CSSCRTVNTEAFF

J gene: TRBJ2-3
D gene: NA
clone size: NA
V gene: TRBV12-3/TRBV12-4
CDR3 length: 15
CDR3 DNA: TGTGCCAGCACTCCCCGGGAGTTATCTGCAGATACGCAGTATTTT
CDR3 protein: CASTPRELSADTQYF

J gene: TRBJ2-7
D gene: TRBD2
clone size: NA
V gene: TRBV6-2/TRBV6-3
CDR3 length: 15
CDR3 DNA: TGTGCCAGCACCCCTCGGACTAGCGGGAGCTACGAGCAGTACTTC
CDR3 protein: CASTPRTSGSYEQYF

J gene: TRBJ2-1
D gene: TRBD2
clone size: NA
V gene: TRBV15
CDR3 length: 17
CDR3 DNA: TGTGCCACCAGCAGAGCCCCAGAAGCGGGAGCTTCGGGTGAGCAGTTCTTC
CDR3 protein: CATSRAPEAGASGEQFF

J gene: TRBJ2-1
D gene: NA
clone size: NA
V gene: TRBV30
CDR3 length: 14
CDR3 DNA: TGTGCCTGGAAGAAGGACAGCATATACAATGAGCAGTTCTTC
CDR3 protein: CAWKKDSIYNEQFF

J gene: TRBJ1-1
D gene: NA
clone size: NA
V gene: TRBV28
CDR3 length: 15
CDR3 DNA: TGTGCCAGCAGATTCCCCGCAGGGAGGAACACTGAAGCTTTCTTT
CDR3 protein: CASRFPAGRNTEAFF

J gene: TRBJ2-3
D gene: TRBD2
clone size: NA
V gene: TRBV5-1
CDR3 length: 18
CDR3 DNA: TGCGCCAGCAGCTCTTCCTATAGCGGGGGGGCCTTCACAGATACGCAGTATTTT
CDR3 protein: CASSSSYSGGAFTDTQYF

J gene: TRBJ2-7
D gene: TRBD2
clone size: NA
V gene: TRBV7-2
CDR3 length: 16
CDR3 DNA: TGTGCCAGCAGCTTAGGGACTAGCGGGGGAGCCTACGAGCAGTACTTC
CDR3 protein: CASSLGTSGGAYEQYF

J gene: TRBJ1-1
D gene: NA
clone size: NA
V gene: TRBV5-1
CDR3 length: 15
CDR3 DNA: TGCGCCAGCAGCTTGATTTCAGGGGTCAACACTGAAGCTTTCTTT
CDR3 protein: CASSLISGVNTEAFF

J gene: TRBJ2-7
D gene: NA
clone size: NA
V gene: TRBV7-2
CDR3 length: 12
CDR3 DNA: TGTGCCAGCGGGGGGACCCACTACGAGCAGTACTTC
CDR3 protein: CASGGTHYEQYF

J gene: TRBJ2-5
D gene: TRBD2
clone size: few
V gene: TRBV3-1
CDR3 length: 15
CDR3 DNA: TGTGCCAGCAGTCCCCTCCTCGGGGGGAAACAGACCCAGTACTTC
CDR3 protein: CASSPLLGGKQTQYF

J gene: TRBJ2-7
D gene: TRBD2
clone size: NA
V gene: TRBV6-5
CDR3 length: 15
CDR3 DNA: TGTGCCAGCAGCCCTCGGGGAGGGGCCCCATACGAGCAGTACTTC
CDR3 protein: CASSPRGGAPYEQYF

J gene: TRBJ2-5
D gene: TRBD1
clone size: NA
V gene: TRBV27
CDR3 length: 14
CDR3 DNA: TGTGCCAGCAGTTTCGGACAGGGGGTAGAGACCCAGTACTTC
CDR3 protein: CASSFGQGVETQYF

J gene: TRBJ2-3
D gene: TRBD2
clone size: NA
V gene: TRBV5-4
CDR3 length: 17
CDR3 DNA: TGTGCCAGCACTACTTTCCTGGGGGGGTCAGGAGGAGATACGCAGTATTTT
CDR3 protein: CASTTFLGGSGGDTQYF

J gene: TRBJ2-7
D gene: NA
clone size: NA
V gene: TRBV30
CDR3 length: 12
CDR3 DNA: TGTGCCTGGAGTCAGGGACGTCGAGAGCAGTACTTC
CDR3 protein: CAWSQGRREQYF

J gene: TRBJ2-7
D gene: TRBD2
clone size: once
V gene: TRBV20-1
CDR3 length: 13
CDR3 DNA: TGCAGTGCCCCCGGGGGTAGCGGGGCCGAGCAGTACTTC
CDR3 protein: CSAPGGSGAEQYF

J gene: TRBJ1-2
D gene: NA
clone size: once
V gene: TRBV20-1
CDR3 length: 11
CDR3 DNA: TGCAGGGTCGGGCAGGGCTATGGCTACACCTTC
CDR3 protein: CRVGQGYGYTF

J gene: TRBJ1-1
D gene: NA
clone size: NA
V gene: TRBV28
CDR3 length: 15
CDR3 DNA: TGTGCCAGCAGTCCTAGACAGAAGAAGTCGTCAGAAGCTTTCTTT
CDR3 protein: CASSPRQKKSSEAFF

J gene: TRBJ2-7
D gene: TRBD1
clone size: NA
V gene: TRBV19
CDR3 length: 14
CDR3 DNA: TGTGCCAGTAGCGGGACAGGGTCTTTCTACGAGCAGTACTTC
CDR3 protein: CASSGTGSFYEQYF

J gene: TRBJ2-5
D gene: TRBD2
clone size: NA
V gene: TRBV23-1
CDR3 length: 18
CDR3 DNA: TGCGCCAGCAGTCAGCCGGCCGCTTCGGGGGGGTTACAAGAGACCCAGTACTTC
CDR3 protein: CASSQPAASGGLQETQYF

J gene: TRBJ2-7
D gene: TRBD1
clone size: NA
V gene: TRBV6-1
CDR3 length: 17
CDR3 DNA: TGTGCCGCCAATGGGGGACAGGGATCAGGGTTAACCTACGAGCAGTACTTC
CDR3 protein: CAANGGQGSGLTYEQYF

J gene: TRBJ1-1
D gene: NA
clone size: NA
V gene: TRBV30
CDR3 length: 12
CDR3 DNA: TGTGCCTCCCGGGGAGAAACCACTGAAGCTTTCTTT
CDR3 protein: CASRGETTEAFF

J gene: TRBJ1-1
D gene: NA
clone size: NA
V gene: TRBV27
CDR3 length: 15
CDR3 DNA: TGTGCCAGCAGTCCCCCTGGGGTCGGTCACACTGAAGCTTTCTTT
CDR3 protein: CASSPPGVGHTEAFF

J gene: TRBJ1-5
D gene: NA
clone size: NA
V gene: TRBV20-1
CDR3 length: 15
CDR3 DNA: TGCAGTGCTAGCAGGGGCGGCTATGGCAATCAGCCCCAGCATTTT
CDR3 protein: CSASRGGYGNQPQHF

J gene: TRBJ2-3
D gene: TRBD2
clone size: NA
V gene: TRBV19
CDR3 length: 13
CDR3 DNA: TGTGCCACCGAGGCCGGGGGGACAGATACGCAGTATTTT
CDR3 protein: CATEAGGTDTQYF